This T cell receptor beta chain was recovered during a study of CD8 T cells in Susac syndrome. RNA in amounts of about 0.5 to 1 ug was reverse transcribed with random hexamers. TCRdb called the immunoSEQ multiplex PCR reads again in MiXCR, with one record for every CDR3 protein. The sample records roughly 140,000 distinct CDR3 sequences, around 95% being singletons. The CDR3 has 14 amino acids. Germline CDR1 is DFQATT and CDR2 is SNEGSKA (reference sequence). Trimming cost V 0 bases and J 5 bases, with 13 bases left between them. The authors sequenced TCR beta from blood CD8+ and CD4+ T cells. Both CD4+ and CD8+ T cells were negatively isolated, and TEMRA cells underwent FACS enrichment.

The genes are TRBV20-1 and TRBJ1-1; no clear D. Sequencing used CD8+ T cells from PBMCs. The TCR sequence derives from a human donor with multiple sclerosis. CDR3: CSARDVGGETEAFF. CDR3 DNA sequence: TGCAGTGCTAGAGATGTAGGCGGGGAAACTGAAGCTTTCTTT.